The sequence of this T cell receptor beta chain was determined in a study of CD8+ T cells in alopecia areata. Regarding the study as a whole: Within the top 100, expanded CD8+ clones significantly decreased with tofacitinib, as did scalp clonality. Tofacitinib did not eliminate many expanded lesional clones from scalp or blood.

Germline CDR1 and CDR2: SEHNR and FQNEAQ (reference sequence). The CDR3 runs to 15 residues. V dropped 5 bases and J dropped 3; count of bases not matched to a gene: 6. As for treatment: oral pan-JAK inhibitor, 5-10 mg twice daily. Both CD4+ and CD8+ T cells were separated by sorting PBMCs. This clone has a single count. Its matching antigen is unknown. Sequencing used cDNA as its template, made by extracting RNA and reverse transcribing it. Sequencing used immunoSEQ multiplex PCR; TCRdb keeps in-frame clones, though not all of them. The table shows around 140,000 clones, with approximately 90% occurring only once.

The sample was CD8+ T cells sorted from blood, taken at week 4, from a patient treated with tofacitinib. This receptor was identified in a human donor with alopecia areata. This rearrangement joins TRBV7-9 to TRBJ2-1; 8 bases line up with TRBD2. This chain's CDR3 is CASSPRAGVYNEQFF. CDR3 DNA sequence: TGTGCCAGCAGCCCTCGAGCGGGAGTCTACAATGAGCAGTTCTTC.